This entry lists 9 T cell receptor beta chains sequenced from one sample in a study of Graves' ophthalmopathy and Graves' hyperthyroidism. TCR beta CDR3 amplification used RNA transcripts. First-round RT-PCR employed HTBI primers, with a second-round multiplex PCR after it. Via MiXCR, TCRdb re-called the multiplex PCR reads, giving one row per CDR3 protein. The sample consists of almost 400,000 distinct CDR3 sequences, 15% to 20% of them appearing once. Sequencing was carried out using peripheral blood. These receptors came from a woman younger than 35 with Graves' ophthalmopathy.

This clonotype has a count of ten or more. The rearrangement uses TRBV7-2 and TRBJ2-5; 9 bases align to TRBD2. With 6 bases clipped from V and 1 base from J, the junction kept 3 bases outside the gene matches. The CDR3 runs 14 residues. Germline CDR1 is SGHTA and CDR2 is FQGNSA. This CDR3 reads CASRRGGPQETQYF. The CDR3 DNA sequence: TGTGCCAGCAGGCGGGGGGGGCCCCAAGAGACCCAGTACTTC.

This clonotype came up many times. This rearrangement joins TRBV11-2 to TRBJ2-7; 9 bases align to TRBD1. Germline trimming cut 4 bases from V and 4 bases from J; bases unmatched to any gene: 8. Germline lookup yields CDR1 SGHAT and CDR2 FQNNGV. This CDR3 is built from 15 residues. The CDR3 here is CASSSEQGAGYEQYF. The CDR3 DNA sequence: TGTGCCAGCAGCTCCGAACAGGGGGCTGGTTACGAGCAGTACTTC.

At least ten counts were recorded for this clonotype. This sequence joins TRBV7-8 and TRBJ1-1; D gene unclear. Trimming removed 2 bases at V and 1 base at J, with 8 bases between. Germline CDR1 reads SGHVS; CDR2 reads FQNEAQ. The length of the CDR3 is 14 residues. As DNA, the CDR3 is TGTGCCAGCAGCTTAATGGTTGGGAACACTGAAGCTTTCTTT. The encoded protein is CASSLMVGNTEAFF.

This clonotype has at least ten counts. The CDR3 DNA follows: TGCAGTGCTAGAAGCCGGAACCGGGGAATAACCCAGTACTTC. This codes for CSARSRNRGITQYF. The chain joins TRBV20-1 to TRBJ2-5, with D possibly being TRBD2 (5 bases). This CDR3 spans 14 amino acids. The germline V and J ends were trimmed by 2 bases and 8 bases, with 18 bases remaining between them. The germline CDR1 and CDR2 sequences are DFQATT and SNEGSKA (reference sequence).

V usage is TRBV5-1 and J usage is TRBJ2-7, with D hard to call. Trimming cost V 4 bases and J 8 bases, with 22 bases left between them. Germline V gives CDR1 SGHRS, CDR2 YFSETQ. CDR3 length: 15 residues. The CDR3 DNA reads TGCGCCAGCAGCCCCGGACGTTCCCTCCCTACGAAGCAGTACTTC. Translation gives CASSPGRSLPTKQYF.

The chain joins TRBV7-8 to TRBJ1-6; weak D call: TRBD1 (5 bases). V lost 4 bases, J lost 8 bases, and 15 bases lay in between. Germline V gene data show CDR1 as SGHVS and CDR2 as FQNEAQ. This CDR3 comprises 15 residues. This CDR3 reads CASSSQTAKYSPLHF. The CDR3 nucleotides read TGTGCCAGCAGCTCACAGACAGCTAAATATTCACCCCTCCACTTT.

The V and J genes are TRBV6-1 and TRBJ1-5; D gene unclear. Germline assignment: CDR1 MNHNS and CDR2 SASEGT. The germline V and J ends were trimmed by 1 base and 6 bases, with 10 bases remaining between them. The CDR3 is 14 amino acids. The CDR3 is CASSEEASLQPQHF. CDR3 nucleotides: TGTGCCAGCAGTGAAGAGGCCAGCCTTCAGCCCCAGCATTTT.

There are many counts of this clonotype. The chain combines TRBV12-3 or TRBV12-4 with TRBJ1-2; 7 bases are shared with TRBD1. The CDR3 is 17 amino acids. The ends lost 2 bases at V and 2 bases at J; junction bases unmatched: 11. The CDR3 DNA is TGTGCCAGCAGTTTAAGGGGGCGACAGGAGGTCAACTATGGCTACACCTTC. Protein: CASSLRGRQEVNYGYTF.

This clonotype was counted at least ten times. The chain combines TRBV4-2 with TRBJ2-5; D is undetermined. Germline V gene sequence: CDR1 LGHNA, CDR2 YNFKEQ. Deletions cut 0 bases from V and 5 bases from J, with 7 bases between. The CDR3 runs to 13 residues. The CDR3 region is CASSQDRAETQYF. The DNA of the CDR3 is TGTGCCAGCAGCCAAGACCGTGCGGAGACCCAGTACTTC.